This TCR beta chain stems from a study of T cells after yellow fever vaccination. The V gene lost 6 bases and the J gene lost 7 bases, with 13 bases spanning the gap. The CDR3 totals 12 residues. TCRdb called the 5' RACE reads again in MiXCR, with one record for every CDR3 protein. Among approximately 300,000 distinct CDR3 sequences listed, around 6.8% were seen once. This receptor was taken from a young man who received the YFV17D yellow fever vaccine. V gene TRBV23-1 combines with J gene TRBJ2-7; the D is unclear. TRBV23-1 is noted as an ORF with a role that remains uncertain. The sample in question was PBMCs, obtained around 45 days after the first yellow fever vaccination. The chain's CDR3 is CASRSKTREQYF. As DNA, the CDR3 is TGCGCCAGCAGATCAAAGACGCGAGAGCAGTACTTC.